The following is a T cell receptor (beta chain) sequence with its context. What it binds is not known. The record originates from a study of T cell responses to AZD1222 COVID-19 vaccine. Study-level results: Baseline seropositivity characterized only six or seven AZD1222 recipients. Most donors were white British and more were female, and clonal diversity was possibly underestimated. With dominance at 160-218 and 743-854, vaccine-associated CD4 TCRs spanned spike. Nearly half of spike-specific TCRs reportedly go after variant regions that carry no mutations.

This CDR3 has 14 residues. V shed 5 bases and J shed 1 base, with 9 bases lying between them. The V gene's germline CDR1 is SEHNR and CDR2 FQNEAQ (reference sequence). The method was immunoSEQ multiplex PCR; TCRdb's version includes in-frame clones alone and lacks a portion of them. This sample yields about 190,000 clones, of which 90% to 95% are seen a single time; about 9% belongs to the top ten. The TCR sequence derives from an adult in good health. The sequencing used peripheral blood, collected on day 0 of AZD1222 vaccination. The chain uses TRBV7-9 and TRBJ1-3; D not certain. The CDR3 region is CASSRSTSGNTIYF. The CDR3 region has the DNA TGTGCCAGCAGCAGGTCTACTTCTGGAAACACCATATATTTT.